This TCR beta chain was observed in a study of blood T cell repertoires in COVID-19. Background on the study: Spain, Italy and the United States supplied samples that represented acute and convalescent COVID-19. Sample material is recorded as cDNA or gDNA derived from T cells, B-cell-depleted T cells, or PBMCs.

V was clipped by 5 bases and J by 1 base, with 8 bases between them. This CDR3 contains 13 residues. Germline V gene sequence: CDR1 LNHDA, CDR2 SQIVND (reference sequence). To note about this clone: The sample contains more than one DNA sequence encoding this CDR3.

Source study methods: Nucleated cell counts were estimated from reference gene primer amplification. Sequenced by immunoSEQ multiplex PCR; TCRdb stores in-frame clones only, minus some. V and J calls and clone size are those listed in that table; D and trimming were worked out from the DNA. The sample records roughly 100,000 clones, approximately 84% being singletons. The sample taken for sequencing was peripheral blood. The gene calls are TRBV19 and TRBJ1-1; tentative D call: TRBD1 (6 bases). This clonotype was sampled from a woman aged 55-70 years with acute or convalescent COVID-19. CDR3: CASSSTGNTEAFF. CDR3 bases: TGTGCCAGTAGTTCGACAGGGAACACTGAAGCTTTCTTT.